This TCR beta chain was observed in a study of T cell repertoires in cytomegalovirus infection. Overall study results and limits: Of the TCR beta families, the public ones yielded a cumulative frequency that identified carriers of CMV plus the relevant HLA.

TCRdb reprocessed the reads via MiXCR and lists one record per CDR3 protein. The sample includes roughly 640,000 distinct CDR3 sequences, roughly a quarter of them seen just once. A remark on this clonotype: Its antigen is unknown. One base away lies a much larger clone, so this may be a sequencing read error.

V shed 0 bases, J shed 4 bases, and the junction held 3 bases outside the gene matches. The germline CDR1 and CDR2 sequences are SGHVS and FNYEAQ. The CDR3 contains 15 residues. The clonotype comes from a human donor in good health (CMV status not recorded). Some clones in this sample may be carry-over from other donors' samples. The chain uses TRBV7-6 and TRBJ2-1; 7 bases fit TRBD2. The source material was CD8+ T cells from PBMCs. The CDR3 region is CASSLAGGMYNEQFF. The CDR3 DNA is TGTGCCAGCAGCTTAGCGGGGGGGATGTACAATGAGCAGTTCTTC.